Detailed here is one T cell receptor beta chain. Its specificity is not known. This CDR3 is 15 amino acids long. Per germline, CDR1 LNHNV and CDR2 YYDKDF (reference sequence). The V segment lost 0 bases and the J segment 5 bases; nucleotides outside the gene matches: 4. The source of the sample is a study of cytomegalovirus exposure and HLA in healthy donors. Across the study: Prior work identified roughly 120 million unique TCR beta sequences in 150 million to 200 million T cells. Inside one of the first data releases sat about 85 million unique TCRs taken from HLA-typed donors.

PCR involved 60 Vbeta and 13 Jbeta primers. Sequencing was performed with immunoSEQ multiplex PCR; in TCRdb, only in-frame clones are kept and a portion is missing. The sample records 130,000 to 150,000 clones, approximately 73% being singletons. Study-wide points: V- and J-gene trimming of TCR beta was linked (in a later analysis) to a missense DCLRE1C variant.

Sequencing input: PBMCs. V usage is TRBV15 and J usage is TRBJ2-5, with TRBD1 matching 9 bases. The receptor comes from a woman aged 18-35 years in good health and CMV-seronegative. The CDR3 DNA follows: TGTGCCACCAGCAGAGATCGGGACAGGGCGGAGACCCAGTACTTC. Translating gives CATSRDRDRAETQYF. Based on the CDR3 plus reference TRBV15 and TRBJ2-5, the full variable domain is DAMVIQNPRYQVTQFGKPVTLSCSQTLNHNVMYWYQQKSSQAPKLLFHYYDKDFNNEADTPDNFQSRRPNTSFCFLDIRSPGLGDTAMYLCATSRDRDRAETQYFGPGTRLLVL.